The clone carrying this T cell receptor beta chain was observed a handful of times. The data were taken from a study of beta chain features in type 1 diabetes. Trimming took off 6 bases at V and 2 bases at J, with 10 bases between the two ends. Germline values: CDR1 SNHLY, CDR2 FYNNEI. The CDR3 has 13 residues. Expressed TCRB transcripts got sequenced, as all isolated RNA was reverse transcribed. Method: immunoSEQ multiplex PCR; TCRdb's copy keeps in-frame clones and lacks some. Seen here are some 400,000 clones, roughly 16% observed once, and the top ten hold 0.019%. Sequenced input: naive CD4+ T cells from blood. This sequence was found in a young woman in good health. This sequence joins TRBV2 and TRBJ2-5; D not resolved. CDR3 loop: CASRPGPQETQYF. In DNA form, the CDR3 reads TGTGCCAGCAGGCCCGGTCCACAAGAGACCCAGTACTTC. The full variable domain, completed using reference TRBV2 and TRBJ2-5, is EPEVTQTPSHQVTQMGQEVILRCVPISNHLYFYWYRQILGQKVEFLVSFYNNEISEKSEIFDDQFSVERPDGSNFTLKIRSTKLEDSAMYFCASRPGPQETQYFGPGTRLLVL.